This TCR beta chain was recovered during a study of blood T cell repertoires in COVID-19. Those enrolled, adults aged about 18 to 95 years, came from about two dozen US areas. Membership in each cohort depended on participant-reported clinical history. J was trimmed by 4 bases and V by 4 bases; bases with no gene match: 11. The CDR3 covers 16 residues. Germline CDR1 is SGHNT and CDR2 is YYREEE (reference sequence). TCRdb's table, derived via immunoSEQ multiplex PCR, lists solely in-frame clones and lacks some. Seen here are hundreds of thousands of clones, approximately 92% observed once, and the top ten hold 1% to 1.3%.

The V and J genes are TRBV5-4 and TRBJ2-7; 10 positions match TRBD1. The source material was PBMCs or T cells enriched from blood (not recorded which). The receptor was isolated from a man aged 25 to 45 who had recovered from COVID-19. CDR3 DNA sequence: TGTGCCAGCAGCGGACCCGGGACAGGGGTTTCTTACGAGCAGTACTTC. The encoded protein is CASSGPGTGVSYEQYF.